This T cell receptor beta chain was retrieved from a study of Ad26.COV2.S vaccination and SARS-CoV-2 variants. The assay was immunoSEQ multiplex PCR, and TCRdb's table has in-frame clones only and misses some. The table records hundreds of thousands of clones, roughly nine tenths of them present only once. Trimming shortened V by 4 bases and J by 1 base, and 20 bases separated the two germline ends. The CDR3 is 17 residues long. Germline lookup yields CDR1 SGHDT and CDR2 YYEEEE. Treatment specified: some 20 received Ad26.COV2.S at low or high dose, single or two shots; several received placebo; per-sample allocation not given. The samples date from day 63 after the first vaccine or placebo injection.

This sequence originates from a person aged 18-60 years who received the Ad26.COV2.S COVID-19 vaccine or a placebo. This specimen consisted of peripheral blood, obtained in a trial of Ad26.COV2.S vaccine versus placebo. The chain couples TRBV5-6 to TRBJ1-1, with D hard to call. This CDR3 is CASSGLGRRIGNTEAFF. The CDR3 DNA follows: TGTGCCAGCAGCGGGCTAGGACGGAGGATAGGGAACACTGAAGCTTTCTTT.